This TCR beta chain appears in the sequencing data of a study of shared clonotypes between healthy human individuals. The CDR3 is made up of 16 amino acids. Trimming took 6 bases from V and 0 from J, leaving 18 bases between them. Germline CDR1 is MDHEN and CDR2 is SYDVKM. Terminally differentiated effector memory CD45RA+ cells were excluded by CCR7 positive selection of CD45RO-negative cells. TCRdb's copy holds only in-frame clones and misses some; the assay was immunoSEQ multiplex PCR. The sample holds around 2,000,000 clones; around 93% are singletons and the top ten take around 1.7%. Sequenced material: naive CD8+ T cells from PBMCs. This rearrangement joins TRBV28 to TRBJ2-7; D unresolved. This clonotype was sampled from a man aged 18 to 30 in good health. Some clones in this sample may be carry-over from other donors' samples. CDR3 bases: TGTGCCAGCAGACCCCCCGCAGGCGGAAGCTCCTACGAGCAGTACTTC. Its translation is CASRPPAGGSSYEQYF. Variable domain in full (rest from reference TRBV28 and TRBJ2-7): DVKVTQSSRYLVKRTGEKVFLECVQDMDHENMFWYRQDPGLGLRLIYFSYDVKMKEKGDIPEGYSVSREKKERFSLILESASTNQTSMYLCASRPPAGGSSYEQYFGPGTRLTVT.